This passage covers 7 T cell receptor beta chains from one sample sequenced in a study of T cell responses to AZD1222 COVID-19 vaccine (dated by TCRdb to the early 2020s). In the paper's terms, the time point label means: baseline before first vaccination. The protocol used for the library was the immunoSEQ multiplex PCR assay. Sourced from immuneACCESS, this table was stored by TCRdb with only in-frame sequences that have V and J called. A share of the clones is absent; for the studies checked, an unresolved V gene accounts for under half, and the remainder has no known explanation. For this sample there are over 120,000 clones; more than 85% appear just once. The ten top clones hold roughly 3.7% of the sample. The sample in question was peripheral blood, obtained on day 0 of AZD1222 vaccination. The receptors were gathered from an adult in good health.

This CDR3 is CASSQGSGRQPQHF. The CDR3 nucleotides read TGTGCCAGCAGCCAGGGTTCGGGGAGGCAGCCCCAGCATTTT. The rearrangement links TRBV6-2 or TRBV6-3 to TRBJ1-5; D is perhaps TRBD1 (5 bases). This CDR3 is 14 amino acids long. V lost 6 bases to trimming and J lost 7 bases, with 16 bases between them. Germline V gene lookup returns CDR1 MNHEY and CDR2 SVGEGT.

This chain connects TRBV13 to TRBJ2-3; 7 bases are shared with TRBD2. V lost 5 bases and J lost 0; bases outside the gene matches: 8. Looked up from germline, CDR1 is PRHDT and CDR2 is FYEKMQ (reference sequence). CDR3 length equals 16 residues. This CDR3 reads CASSPGSGTSTDTQYF. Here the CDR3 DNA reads TGTGCCAGCAGCCCAGGGAGCGGGACTAGCACAGATACGCAGTATTTT.

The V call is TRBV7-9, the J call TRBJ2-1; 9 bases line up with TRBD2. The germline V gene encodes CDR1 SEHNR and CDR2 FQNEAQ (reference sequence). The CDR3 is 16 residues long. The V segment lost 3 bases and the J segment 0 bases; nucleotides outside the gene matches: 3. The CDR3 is CASSFLAGYSYNEQFF. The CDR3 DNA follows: TGTGCCAGCAGCTTTCTAGCGGGATACTCCTACAATGAGCAGTTCTTC. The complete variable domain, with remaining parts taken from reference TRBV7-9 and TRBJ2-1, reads DTGVSQNPRHKITKRGQNVTFRCDPISEHNRLYWYRQTLGQGPEFLTYFQNEAQLEKSRLLSDRFSAERPKGSFSTLEIQRTEQGDSAMYLCASSFLAGYSYNEQFFGPGTRLTVL.

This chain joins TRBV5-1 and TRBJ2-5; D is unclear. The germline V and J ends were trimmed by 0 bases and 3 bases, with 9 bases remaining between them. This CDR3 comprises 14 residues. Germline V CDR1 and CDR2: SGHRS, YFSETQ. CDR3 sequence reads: CASSLGPSKETQYF. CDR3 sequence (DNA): TGCGCCAGCAGCTTGGGGCCGAGCAAAGAGACCCAGTACTTC.

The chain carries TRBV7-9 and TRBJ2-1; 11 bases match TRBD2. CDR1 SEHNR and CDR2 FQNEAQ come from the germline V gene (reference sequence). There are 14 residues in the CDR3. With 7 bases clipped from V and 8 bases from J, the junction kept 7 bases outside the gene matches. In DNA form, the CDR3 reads TGTGCCAGCATTTTAGCGGGAGGGTTCGATGAGCAGTTCTTC. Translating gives CASILAGGFDEQFF.

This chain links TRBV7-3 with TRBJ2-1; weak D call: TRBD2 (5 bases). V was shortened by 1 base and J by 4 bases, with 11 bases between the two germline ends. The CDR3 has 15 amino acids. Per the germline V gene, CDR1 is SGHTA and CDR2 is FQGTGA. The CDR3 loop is CASSLRLGGYNEQFF. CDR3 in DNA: TGTGCCAGCAGCTTAAGATTGGGCGGGTACAATGAGCAGTTCTTC.

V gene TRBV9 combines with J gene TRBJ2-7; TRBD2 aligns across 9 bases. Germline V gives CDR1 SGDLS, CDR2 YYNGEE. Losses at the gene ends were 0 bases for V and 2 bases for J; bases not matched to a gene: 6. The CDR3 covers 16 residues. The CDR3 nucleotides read TGTGCCAGCAGCGTAGCCCCAGCGGGAGGTACCTACGAGCAGTACTTC. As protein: CASSVAPAGGTYEQYF.